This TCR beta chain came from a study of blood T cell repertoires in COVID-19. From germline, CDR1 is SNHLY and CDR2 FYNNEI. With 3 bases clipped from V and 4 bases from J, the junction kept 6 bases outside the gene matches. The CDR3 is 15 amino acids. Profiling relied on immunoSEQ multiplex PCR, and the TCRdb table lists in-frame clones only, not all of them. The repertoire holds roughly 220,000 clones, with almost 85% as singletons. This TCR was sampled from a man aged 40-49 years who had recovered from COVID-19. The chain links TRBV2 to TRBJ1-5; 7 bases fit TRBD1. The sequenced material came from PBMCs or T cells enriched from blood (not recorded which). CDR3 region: CASSDYRGLNQPQHF. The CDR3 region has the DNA TGTGCCAGCAGTGATTACAGGGGACTTAATCAGCCCCAGCATTTT.